These 14 T cell receptor beta chains share one sample of origin, sequenced in a study of blood T cell repertoires in COVID-19. This table comes from immunoSEQ multiplex PCR, and its TCRdb copy is limited to in-frame clones, with some not included. There are some 96,000 clones in the sample; roughly 88% occur only once, and approximately 5% lies in the top ten. The sequenced sample consisted of peripheral blood. The receptors shown here come from a human donor in a cohort sampled during active COVID-19.

The chain employs TRBV11-2 and TRBJ1-1; D is ambiguous. Trimming shortened V by 1 base and J by 1 base, and 7 bases separated the two germline ends. CDR3 length: 14 amino acids. The germline V gene encodes CDR1 SGHAT and CDR2 FQNNGV. CDR3 bases: TGTGCCAGCAGCTTAGGGCCAACGAACACTGAAGCTTTCTTT. Translated, it gives CASSLGPTNTEAFF.

This chain links TRBV10-3 with TRBJ2-1; the match to TRBD2 covers 11 bases. After removal of 0 bases from V and 9 bases from J, the junction contained 10 bases not matched to a gene. This CDR3 has 17 residues. CDR1 is ENHRY, CDR2 SYGVKD, per germline. CDR3 in DNA: TGTGCCATCAGTGAGTCGATCACTAGCGGGAGATCAGGTGAGCAGTTCTTC. This sequence encodes CAISESITSGRSGEQFF.

CDR3 nucleotides: TGTGCCACCAGCAGCCGCCTTACTAGCGGAACATACTACGAGCAGTACTTC. Encoded protein: CATSSRLTSGTYYEQYF. The J gene is TRBJ2-7, the V gene TRBV15, with TRBD2 identical over 8 bases. Unmatched junction bases numbered 13, after V lost 3 bases and J lost 3 bases. This CDR3 comprises 17 residues. Germline V gene sequence: CDR1 LNHNV, CDR2 YYDKDF (reference sequence).

The rearrangement joins TRBV5-4 to TRBJ2-2; tentatively, D is TRBD2 (6 bases). Between the trimmed V and J ends, which lost 4 bases and 8 bases, there was a span of 15 bases. This CDR3 spans 14 amino acids. Per the germline V gene, CDR1 is SGHNT and CDR2 is YYREEE (reference sequence). The CDR3: CASSPSAGQGELFF. The CDR3 coding sequence is TGTGCCAGCAGCCCTAGCGCAGGGCAAGGGGAGCTGTTTTTT.

This clone was found once. The V gene is TRBV2, the J gene TRBJ1-1; D possibly corresponds to TRBD1 (6 bases). The CDR3 is 16 residues long. The V gene lost 5 bases and the J gene lost 6 bases, with 22 bases spanning the gap. Germline V gives CDR1 SNHLY, CDR2 FYNNEI. CDR3 sequence: CASSPSWGGRTSEAFF. DNA for the CDR3: TGTGCCAGCAGTCCGAGCTGGGGGGGGCGGACTTCTGAAGCTTTCTTT.

This rearrangement joins TRBV20-1 to TRBJ2-3, with 9 bases matching TRBD2. V lost 3 bases, J lost 2 bases, and 3 bases stayed unmatched. Germline V CDR1 and CDR2: DFQATT, SNEGSKA (reference sequence). The CDR3 extends over 14 amino acids. The CDR3 loop reads CSASSGGNTDTQYF. The CDR3 nucleotides are TGCAGTGCTAGTAGCGGGGGAAACACAGATACGCAGTATTTT.

The genes are TRBV7-8 and TRBJ1-4; possibly TRBD1 for D (5 bases). From germline, CDR1 is SGHVS and CDR2 FQNEAQ. The V gene lost 4 bases and the J gene lost 0 bases, with 18 bases spanning the gap. This CDR3 is 18 amino acids long. The CDR3 spells CASSSYQGTTATNEKLFF. DNA for the CDR3: TGTGCCAGCAGCTCCTACCAGGGAACAACGGCAACTAATGAAAAACTGTTTTTT.

This rearrangement joins TRBV28 to TRBJ2-7; 9 bases are shared with TRBD1. The CDR3 totals 15 residues. Germline loops: CDR1 MDHEN, CDR2 SYDVKM. V dropped 5 bases and J dropped 1; count of bases not matched to a gene: 6. The CDR3, as DNA: TGTGCCAGCAGTCCCGGACAGGGGCTATCCTACGAGCAGTACTTC. Translating gives CASSPGQGLSYEQYF.

The V and J genes are TRBV2 and TRBJ2-6; D perhaps matches TRBD2 (6 bases). This CDR3 comprises 15 residues. Trimming took 8 bases from V and 3 from J, leaving 14 bases between them. The V gene's germline CDR1 is SNHLY and CDR2 FYNNEI. CDR3 in amino acids: CASGRRVYGANVLTF. The CDR3 DNA reads as TGTGCCAGCGGCAGGAGGGTGTATGGGGCCAACGTCCTGACTTTC.

This sequence joins TRBV28 and TRBJ1-4; tentative D call: TRBD1 (6 bases). Trimming pared 8 bases from V and 11 bases from J, leaving 21 bases between. In germline, CDR1 is MDHEN, CDR2 SYDVKM. The CDR3 runs 14 residues. Here the CDR3 reads CASGPQGERWKLFF. CDR3 sequence (DNA): TGTGCCAGCGGCCCACAGGGAGAGAGGTGGAAACTGTTTTTT.

The V call is TRBV19, the J call TRBJ1-5; 9 bases map to TRBD1. With 1 base clipped from V and 3 bases from J, the junction kept 7 bases outside the gene matches. The CDR3 has 17 residues. The germline V gene has CDR1 LNHDA and CDR2 SQIVND (reference sequence). CDR3 residues: CASSIVPGQGFNQPQHF. DNA for the CDR3: TGTGCCAGTAGTATAGTTCCGGGACAGGGATTCAATCAGCCCCAGCATTTT.

This sequence joins TRBV5-1 and TRBJ1-2; 9 positions agree with TRBD1. Germline V gene data show CDR1 as SGHRS and CDR2 as YFSETQ. CDR3 length: 15 residues. The junction had 9 bases not matched to a gene; V was cut back by 4 bases and J by 5 bases. The CDR3 region is CASSTGQGIEYGYTF. The CDR3 nucleotides read TGCGCCAGCAGCACGGGACAGGGAATTGAGTATGGCTACACCTTC.

This clone was found once. V gene TRBV7-2 combines with J gene TRBJ2-1; 8 positions match TRBD2. In germline, CDR1 is SGHTA, CDR2 FQGNSA. Unmatched junction bases numbered 12, after V lost 5 bases and J lost 9 bases. The length of the CDR3 is 15 residues. The CDR3 nucleotides are TGTGCCAGCAGCGTCACCACTAGCGGAGGGGGTGAGCAGTTCTTC. Translated: CASSVTTSGGGEQFF.

The chain has TRBV6-1 and TRBJ1-1, with a tentative D call TRBD1 (5 bases). The CDR3 runs 13 residues. Trimming left V 1 base short and J 8 bases short, with 11 bases between. Germline loops: CDR1 MNHNS, CDR2 SASEGT. The CDR3, as DNA: TGTGCCAGCAGTGAAGGGGGCGGTCGAGAAGCTTTCTTT. As protein: CASSEGGGREAFF.